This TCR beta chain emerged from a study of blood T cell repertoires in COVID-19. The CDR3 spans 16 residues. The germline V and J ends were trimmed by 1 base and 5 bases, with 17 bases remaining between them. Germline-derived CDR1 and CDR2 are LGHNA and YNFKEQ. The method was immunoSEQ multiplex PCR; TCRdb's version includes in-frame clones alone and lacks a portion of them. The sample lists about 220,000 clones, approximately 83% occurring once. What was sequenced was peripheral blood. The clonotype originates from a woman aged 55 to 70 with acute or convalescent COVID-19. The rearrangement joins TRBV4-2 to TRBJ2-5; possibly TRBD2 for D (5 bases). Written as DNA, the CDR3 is TGTGCCAGCAGCCAAGCGATTGGGTCGGGGATGGAGACCCAGTACTTC. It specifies CASSQAIGSGMETQYF.